This T cell receptor (beta chain) is drawn from a study of T-cell reconstitution after alpha-beta-depleted transplantation in children. V was clipped by 0 bases and J by 2 bases, with 8 bases between them. The CDR3 runs to 15 residues. From germline, CDR1 is LGHNT and CDR2 FRNRAP. This sample's TCRbeta library carried unique molecular identifier barcodes. A single record per CDR3 protein comes from TCRdb applying MiXCR to the PCR reads. This sample has roughly 500,000 distinct CDR3 sequences, with roughly 18% found just once. The chain recombines TRBV12-5 with TRBJ2-1; the D call may be TRBD1 or TRBD2 (6 bases each). Sequenced material: PBMCs from the stem cell graft donor, taken from the stem cell graft. This TCR was sampled from a human donor who donated a stem cell graft to a child with acute lymphoblastic leukemia. The CDR3, as DNA: TGTGCTAGTGGTTTGGTTGGGGGGCCCTACAATGAGCAGTTCTTC. This sequence encodes CASGLVGGPYNEQFF.